The T cell receptor beta chain described here comes from a study of blood T cell repertoires in COVID-19. Study as a whole: Both acute and convalescent COVID-19 samples were obtained from the United States, Italy and Spain. The analysed material was cDNA or gDNA that came from T cells, B-cell-depleted T cells, or PBMCs.

In the authors' methods: Estimation of nucleated cell counts relied on the amplification of reference gene primers. The protocol was immunoSEQ multiplex PCR, while the TCRdb copy is restricted to in-frame clones and leaves out a portion. The D gene and trimming were derived from the DNA, and the V and J assignments and clone size from that table. The repertoire holds hundreds of thousands of clones, with around 89% as singletons. The germline V gene encodes CDR1 LGHDT and CDR2 YNNKEL (reference sequence). The CDR3 length is 15 residues. Trimming pared 4 bases from V and 0 bases from J, leaving 12 bases between.

The sample consisted of peripheral blood. The chain carries TRBV3-1 (or the pseudogene TRBV3-2) and TRBJ1-1; D possibly corresponds to TRBD1 (6 bases). The source of this sequence is a woman aged 60-75 years with acute or convalescent COVID-19. CDR3 sequence reads: CASSPLDRMNTEAFF. CDR3 sequence (DNA): TGTGCCAGCAGCCCCTTAGACAGGATGAACACTGAAGCTTTCTTT.